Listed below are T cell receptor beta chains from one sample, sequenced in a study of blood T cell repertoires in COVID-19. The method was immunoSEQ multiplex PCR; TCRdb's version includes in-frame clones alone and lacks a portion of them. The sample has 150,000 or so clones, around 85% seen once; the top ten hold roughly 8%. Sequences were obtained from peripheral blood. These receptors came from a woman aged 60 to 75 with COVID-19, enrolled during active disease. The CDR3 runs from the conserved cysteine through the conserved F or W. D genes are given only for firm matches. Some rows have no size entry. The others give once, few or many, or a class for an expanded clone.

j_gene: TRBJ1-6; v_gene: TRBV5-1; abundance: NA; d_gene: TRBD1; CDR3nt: TGCGCCAGCAGCCCCGGACAGGGAGTAAGTTCACCCCTCCACTTT; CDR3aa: CASSPGQGVSSPLHF
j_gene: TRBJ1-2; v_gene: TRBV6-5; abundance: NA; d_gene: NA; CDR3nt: TGTGCCAGCAGTTACAACAGAGATGTAGGCTACACCTTC; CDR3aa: CASSYNRDVGYTF
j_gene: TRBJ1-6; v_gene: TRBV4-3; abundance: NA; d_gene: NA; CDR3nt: TGCGCCAGCAGCCAAGATGGCGCAGGGCGTTATTCACCCCTCCACTTT; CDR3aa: CASSQDGAGRYSPLHF
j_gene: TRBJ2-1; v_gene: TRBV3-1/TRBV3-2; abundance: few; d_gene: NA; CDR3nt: TGTGCCAGCAGCCAAGAGGGGCAATCAGGCAATGAGCAGTTCTTC; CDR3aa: CASSQEGQSGNEQFF
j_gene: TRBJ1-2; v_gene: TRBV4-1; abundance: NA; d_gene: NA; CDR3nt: TGCGCCAGCAGCCAAGGTTCAGGCCAGATTGAGGGCTACACCTTC; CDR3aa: CASSQGSGQIEGYTF
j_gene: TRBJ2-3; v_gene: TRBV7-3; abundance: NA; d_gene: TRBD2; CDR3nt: TGTGCCAGCAGCTTAAATTCGGGGGGGCCAAAAGATACGCAGTATTTT; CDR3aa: CASSLNSGGPKDTQYF
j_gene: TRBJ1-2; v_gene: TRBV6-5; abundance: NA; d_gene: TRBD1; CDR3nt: TGTGCCCATACTAGGACAGGGAATCTCGATGGCTACACCTTC; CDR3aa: CAHTRTGNLDGYTF
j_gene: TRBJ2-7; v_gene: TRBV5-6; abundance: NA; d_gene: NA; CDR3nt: TGTGCCAGCAGCCCTCTAGGCAGGGAAGGTTACGAGCAGTACTTC; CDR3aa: CASSPLGREGYEQYF
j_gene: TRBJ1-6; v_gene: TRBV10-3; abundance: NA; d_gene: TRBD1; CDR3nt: TGTGCCATCAGAGAGGATACAGGGGGCTCACCCCTCCACTTT; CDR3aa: CAIREDTGGSPLHF
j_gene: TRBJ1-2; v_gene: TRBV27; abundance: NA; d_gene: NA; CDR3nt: TGTGCCAGCAGTTTAACGGGGAGCCCTAACTATGGCTACACCTTC; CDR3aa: CASSLTGSPNYGYTF
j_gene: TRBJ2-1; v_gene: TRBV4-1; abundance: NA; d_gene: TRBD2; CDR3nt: TGCGCCAGCAGCCAAGACTTATTTGGACTAGCGGGGGGCCGGCAGTTCTTC; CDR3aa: CASSQDLFGLAGGRQFF
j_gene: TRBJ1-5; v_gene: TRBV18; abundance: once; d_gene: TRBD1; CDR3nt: TGTGCCAGCTCACCCACACGAACAGGGGGCAGGGAGGGGCAGCCCCAGCATTTT; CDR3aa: CASSPTRTGGREGQPQHF
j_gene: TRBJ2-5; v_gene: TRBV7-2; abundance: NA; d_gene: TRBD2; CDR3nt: TGTGCCAGCAGCTTACTAGCGGGGGGGCCTGAGACCCAGTACTTC; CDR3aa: CASSLLAGGPETQYF
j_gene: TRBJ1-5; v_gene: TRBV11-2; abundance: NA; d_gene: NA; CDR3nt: TGTGCCAGCAGCCGCGGAACCGATCAGCCCCAGCATTTT; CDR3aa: CASSRGTDQPQHF
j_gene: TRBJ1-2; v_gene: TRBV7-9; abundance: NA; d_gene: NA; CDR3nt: TGTGCCAGCAGCTCGACAGGCGCTAACTATGGCTACACCTTC; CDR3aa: CASSSTGANYGYTF
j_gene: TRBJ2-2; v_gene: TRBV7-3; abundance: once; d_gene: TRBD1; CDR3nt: TGTGCCAGCAGCTTAAACAGGGGGGACCTTAGCGGGGAGCTGTTTTTT; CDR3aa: CASSLNRGDLSGELFF
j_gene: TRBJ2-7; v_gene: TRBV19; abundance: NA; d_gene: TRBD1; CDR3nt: TGTGCCAGTAGTACTACAGGGGCGGCCTACGAGCAGTACTTC; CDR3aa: CASSTTGAAYEQYF
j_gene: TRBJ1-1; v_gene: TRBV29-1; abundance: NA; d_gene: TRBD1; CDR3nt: TGCAGCGTTGAAGTTAGAGGGGGCAGGACTGAAGCTTTCTTT; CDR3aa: CSVEVRGGRTEAFF
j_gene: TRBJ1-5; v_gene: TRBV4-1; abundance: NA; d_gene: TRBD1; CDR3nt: TGCGCCAGCAGCCAACCGGGACAGTATCAGCCCCAGCATTTT; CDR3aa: CASSQPGQYQPQHF
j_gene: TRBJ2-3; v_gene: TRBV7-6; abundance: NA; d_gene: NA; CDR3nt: TGTGCCAGCAGCTTAGGGGGGCATGCAGATACGCAGTATTTT; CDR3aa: CASSLGGHADTQYF
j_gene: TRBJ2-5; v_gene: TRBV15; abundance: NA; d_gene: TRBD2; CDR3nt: TGTGCCACCAGCAGAGTTGGGTATAGCGGGGGGACGTACCAAGAGACCCAGTACTTC; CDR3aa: CATSRVGYSGGTYQETQYF
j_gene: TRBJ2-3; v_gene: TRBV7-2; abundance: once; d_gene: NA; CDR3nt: TGTGCCAGCAGCTTAAAGGCGGTGGTTGATACGCAGTATTTT; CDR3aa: CASSLKAVVDTQYF
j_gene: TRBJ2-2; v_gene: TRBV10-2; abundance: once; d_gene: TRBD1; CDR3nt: TGCGCCAGCAGTGAGACGACAGGGCGGAACACCGGGGAGCTGTTTTTT; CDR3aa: CASSETTGRNTGELFF
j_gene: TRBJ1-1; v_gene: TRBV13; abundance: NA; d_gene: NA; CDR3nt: TGTGCCAGCAGCCGGACAGTGAACACTGAAGCTTTCTTT; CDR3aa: CASSRTVNTEAFF
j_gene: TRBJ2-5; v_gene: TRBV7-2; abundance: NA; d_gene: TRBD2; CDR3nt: TGTGCCAGCAGCTCTCGACTAGCGGGGTTAGAGACCCAGTACTTC; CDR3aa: CASSSRLAGLETQYF
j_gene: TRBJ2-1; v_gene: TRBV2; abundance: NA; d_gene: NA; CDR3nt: TGTGCCAGCGGTCTGGAGGGGGGGGCTGACAATGAGCAGTTCTTC; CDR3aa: CASGLEGGADNEQFF
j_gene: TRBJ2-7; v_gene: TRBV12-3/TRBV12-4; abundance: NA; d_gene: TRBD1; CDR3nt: TGTGCCAGCAGTCCGGGACAGACCTACGAGCAGTACTTC; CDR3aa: CASSPGQTYEQYF
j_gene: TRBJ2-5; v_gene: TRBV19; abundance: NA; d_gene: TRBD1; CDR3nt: TGTGCCAGCGGGACAGGGGGCTCGGGAGAGACCCAGTACTTC; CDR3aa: CASGTGGSGETQYF
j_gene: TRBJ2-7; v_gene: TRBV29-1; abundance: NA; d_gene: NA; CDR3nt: TGCAGCGTTGGTGGGACTGTTACCTACGAGCAGTACTTC; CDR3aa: CSVGGTVTYEQYF
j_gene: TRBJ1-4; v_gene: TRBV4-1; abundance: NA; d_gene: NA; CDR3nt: TGCGCCAGCAGCCGGGTTTCAGGTGACCCAAAACTGTTTTTT; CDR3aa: CASSRVSGDPKLFF
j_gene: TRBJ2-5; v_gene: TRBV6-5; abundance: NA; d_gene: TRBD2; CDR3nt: TGTGCCAGCATTAGCGGGGGGGCCCGTGAGACCCAGTACTTC; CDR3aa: CASISGGARETQYF
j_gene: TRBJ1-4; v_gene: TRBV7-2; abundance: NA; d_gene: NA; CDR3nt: TGTGCCAGCAGCTTGGCCAATCAGGGATCTAATGAAAAACTGTTTTTT; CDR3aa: CASSLANQGSNEKLFF
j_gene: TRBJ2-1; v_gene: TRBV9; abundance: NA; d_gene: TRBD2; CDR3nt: TGTGCCAGCACTCCCGAGGCGGGGGGTTACAATGAGCAGTTCTTC; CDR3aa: CASTPEAGGYNEQFF
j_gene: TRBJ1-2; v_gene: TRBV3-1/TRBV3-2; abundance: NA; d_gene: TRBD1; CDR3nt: TGTGCCAGCAGCGAAACCTGGACAGGCCCTAATGGCTACACCTTC; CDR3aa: CASSETWTGPNGYTF
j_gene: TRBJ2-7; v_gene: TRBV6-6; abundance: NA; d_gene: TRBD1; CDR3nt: TGTGCCAGCAATGGACAGGGGATGTCGGCCTACGAGCAGTACTTC; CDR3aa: CASNGQGMSAYEQYF
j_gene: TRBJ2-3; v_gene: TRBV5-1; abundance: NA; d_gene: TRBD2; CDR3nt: TGCGCCAGCAGCTTTGGAGCTAGCGGGGGGAACAGTGGGACGCAGTATTTT; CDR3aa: CASSFGASGGNSGTQYF
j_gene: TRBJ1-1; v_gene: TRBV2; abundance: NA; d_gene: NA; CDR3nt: TGTGCCAGCAGTCGTGACAGAATGAACACTGAAGCTTTCTTT; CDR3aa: CASSRDRMNTEAFF
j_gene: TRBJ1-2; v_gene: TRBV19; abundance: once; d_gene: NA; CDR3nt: TGTGCCAGTAGTATAGATCTGGCAGGACTCAACTATGGCTACACCTTC; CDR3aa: CASSIDLAGLNYGYTF
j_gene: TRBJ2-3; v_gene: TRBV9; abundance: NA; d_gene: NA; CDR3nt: TGTGCCAGCAGCGTCTCAGCGGTAGGCACAGATACGCAGTATTTT; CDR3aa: CASSVSAVGTDTQYF
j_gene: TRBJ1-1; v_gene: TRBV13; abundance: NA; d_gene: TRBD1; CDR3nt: TGTGCCAGCAGCCCCGGGACAGGGAAGGGGAACACTGAAGCTTTCTTT; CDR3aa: CASSPGTGKGNTEAFF
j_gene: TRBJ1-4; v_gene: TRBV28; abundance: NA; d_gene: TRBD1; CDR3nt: TGTGCCAGCAGCCAGGGGGCAGCTCGTGAAAAACTGTTTTTT; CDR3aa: CASSQGAAREKLFF
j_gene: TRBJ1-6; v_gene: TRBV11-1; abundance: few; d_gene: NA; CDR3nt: TGTGCCAGTCCGCGAAGTTCACCCCTCCACTTT; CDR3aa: CASPRSSPLHF
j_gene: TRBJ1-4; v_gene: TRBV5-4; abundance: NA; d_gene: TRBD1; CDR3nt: TGTGCCAGCAGCTTGTCAGGGGGGGAAAAACTGTTTTTT; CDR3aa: CASSLSGGEKLFF
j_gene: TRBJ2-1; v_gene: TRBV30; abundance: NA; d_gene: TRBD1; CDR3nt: TGTGCCTGGAGGAACGCCGTGGGACAGGAGGGAAATGAGCAGTTCTTC; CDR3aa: CAWRNAVGQEGNEQFF
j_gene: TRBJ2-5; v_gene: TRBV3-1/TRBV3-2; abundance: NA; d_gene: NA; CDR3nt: TGTGCCAGCAGCCAAGATCATTTGCGGAAAGAGACCCAGTACTTC; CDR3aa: CASSQDHLRKETQYF